One and the same sample provided the 22 T cell receptor beta chains below, sequenced in a study of Ad26.COV2.S vaccination and SARS-CoV-2 variants. Treatment reported: approximately 18 received Ad26.COV2.S at low or high dose, single or two shots; 5 received placebo; per-sample allocation not given. Material that was analyzed had been drawn on day 63 after the first vaccine or placebo injection. Sequenced by immunoSEQ multiplex PCR; TCRdb stores in-frame clones only, minus some. The table lists 400,000 to 500,000 clones, 89% of them singletons, with over 2% in the top ten. The material was peripheral blood, obtained in a trial of Ad26.COV2.S vaccine versus placebo. The source is a person aged 18-60 years who received the Ad26.COV2.S COVID-19 vaccine or a placebo.

This clone was found many times. The J gene is TRBJ2-6, the V gene TRBV6-2 or TRBV6-3; D is undetermined. Germline V CDR1 and CDR2: MNHEY, SVGEGT. Trimming took off 6 bases at V and 0 bases at J, with 12 bases between the two ends. This CDR3 is 16 amino acids long. CDR3 coding DNA: TGTGCCAGCAGCCGCCCGGACGGCTCTGGGGCCAACGTCCTGACTTTC. Translated, it gives CASSRPDGSGANVLTF.

This clone was seen more than once but under ten times. This chain connects TRBV6-1 to TRBJ2-7; D is undetermined. Trimming cost V 3 bases and J 9 bases, with 15 bases left between them. The CDR3 runs to 13 residues. CDR1 MNHNS and CDR2 SASEGT come from the germline V gene. The CDR3 DNA sequence: TGTGCCAGCAGTGAGGACCGCAACCTGGGGCAGTACTTC. Its protein is CASSEDRNLGQYF.

The rearrangement joins TRBV7-9 to TRBJ2-5, with D maybe TRBD1 (5 bases). Trimming pared 5 bases from V and 1 base from J, leaving 8 bases between. Germline V gene sequence: CDR1 SEHNR, CDR2 FQNEAQ (reference sequence). This CDR3 contains 13 residues. CDR3 loop: CASSRRAQETQYF. As DNA, the CDR3 is TGTGCCAGCAGCCGCAGGGCCCAAGAGACCCAGTACTTC.

V usage is TRBV5-1 and J usage is TRBJ2-1; 9 nucleotides match TRBD2. From germline, CDR1 is SGHRS and CDR2 YFSETQ. This CDR3 is built from 15 residues. Trimming took 0 bases from V and 9 from J; bases not matched to a gene: 7. The CDR3 loop reads CASSLGGGAFGEQFF. The CDR3 DNA sequence: TGCGCCAGCAGCTTGGGCGGGGGGGCTTTTGGTGAGCAGTTCTTC.

This sequence joins TRBV5-4 and TRBJ2-7; D is possibly TRBD1 (6 bases). The germline V and J ends were trimmed by 2 bases and 0 bases, with 12 bases remaining between them. Germline V gene lookup returns CDR1 SGHNT and CDR2 YYREEE (reference sequence). The CDR3 loop spans 15 amino acids. CDR3 amino acids: CASSFFGQTSYEQYV. DNA for the CDR3: TGTGCCAGCAGCTTCTTCGGACAGACCTCCTACGAGCAGTACGTC.

The chain has TRBV10-1 and TRBJ1-2; 9 bases map to TRBD1. Germline values: CDR1 WNHNN, CDR2 SYGVQD (reference sequence). The CDR3 runs to 19 residues. J gave up 1 base and V 11 bases, and 23 bases lay outside the gene matches. The CDR3 protein is CAPRVYRGRWVKFNYGYTF. The CDR3 nucleotides read TGCGCCCCCCGGGTGTACAGGGGGCGCTGGGTAAAGTTTAACTATGGCTACACCTTC.

V and J are TRBV19 and TRBJ1-1; perhaps TRBD1 as D (6 bases). This CDR3 contains 13 residues. V lost 2 bases to trimming and J lost 12 bases, with 16 bases between them. The V gene's germline CDR1 is LNHDA and CDR2 SQIVND (reference sequence). The CDR3 DNA sequence: TGTGCCAGTAGTATAACCGGGGGGCGCGTCTCTTTCTTT. Translation gives CASSITGGRVSFF.

A note on this clone: Additional DNA sequences in this sample encode the identical CDR3. The chain has TRBV18 and TRBJ2-3, with D unclear. Germline V gene sequence: CDR1 KGHSH, CDR2 LQKENI. This CDR3 is 13 amino acids long. V was pared by 3 bases and J by 4 bases, with 8 bases between. CDR3 sequence: CASSPPSADTQYF. CDR3 sequence (DNA): TGTGCCAGCTCACCTCCGAGCGCAGATACGCAGTATTTT.

This clone occurred once. V and J are TRBV14 and TRBJ1-2; 8 bases line up with TRBD1. In germline, CDR1 is SGHDN, CDR2 FVKESK. The CDR3 extends over 19 amino acids. V trimming: 4 bases; J trimming: 4 bases; junction bases outside the gene matches: 20. The CDR3 DNA follows: TGTGCCAGCAGCCCCCCGCGGGGGGCCGGACAGGGATGGAGCTATGGCTACACCTTC. It specifies CASSPPRGAGQGWSYGYTF.

This chain connects TRBV9 to TRBJ1-3, with a tentative D call TRBD1 (6 bases). The CDR3 is 14 residues long. V was trimmed by 3 bases and J by 4 bases, leaving 11 bases between them. The germline V gene has CDR1 SGDLS and CDR2 YYNGEE. The CDR3 DNA reads as TGTGCCAGCAGCGCCGTCCAGGGGGGAAACACCATATATTTT. Its translation is CASSAVQGGNTIYF.

This clone was detected only a few times. V and J are TRBV24-1 and TRBJ2-2, with 8 bases identical to TRBD1. Germline V gene data show CDR1 as KGHDR and CDR2 as SFDVKD. This CDR3 comprises 16 residues. J was trimmed by 5 bases and V by 4 bases; bases with no gene match: 8. As DNA, the CDR3 is TGTGCCACCAGTGAACTACCCGGACAGGGAACCGGGGAGCTGTTTTTT. It translates to CATSELPGQGTGELFF.

This chain uses TRBV7-2 with TRBJ2-3; the match to TRBD2 covers 10 bases. The CDR3 length is 18 residues. The germline V gene encodes CDR1 SGHTA and CDR2 FQGNSA. V lost 1 base and J lost 2; bases outside the gene matches: 9. The CDR3: CASSLVASSGGTTDTQYF. In DNA form, the CDR3 reads TGTGCCAGCAGCTTAGTGGCCTCTAGCGGGGGAACCACAGATACGCAGTATTTT.

This clone was recorded once. This chain links TRBV6-2 or TRBV6-3 with TRBJ1-5, with a tentative D call TRBD1 (5 bases). The CDR3 sequence is 14 residues long. The V gene lost 0 bases and the J gene lost 2 bases, with 5 bases spanning the gap. CDR1 is MNHEY, CDR2 SVGEGT, per germline. The CDR3 protein is CASSYSTGNQPQHF. In DNA form, the CDR3 reads TGTGCCAGCAGTTACTCGACAGGCAATCAGCCCCAGCATTTT.

V gene TRBV28 combines with J gene TRBJ1-2, with TRBD1 as a possible D gene (6 bases). This CDR3 comprises 14 residues. Germline V lookup: CDR1 MDHEN, CDR2 SYDVKM. With 1 base removed from V and 4 bases from J, the gap between germline ends came to 10 bases. The CDR3 protein is CASSLYPGVYGYTF. CDR3 sequence (DNA): TGTGCCAGCAGTTTATATCCAGGGGTCTATGGCTACACCTTC.

The chain joins TRBV4-3 to TRBJ1-2; 7 bases map to TRBD1. Trimming took 0 bases from V and 0 from J; bases not matched to a gene: 10. The CDR3 covers 18 residues. Germline V gene lookup returns CDR1 LGHNA and CDR2 YSLEER. CDR3 in amino acids: CASSQDRGQAFANYGYTF. The CDR3 bases are TGCGCCAGCAGCCAAGATAGGGGGCAGGCCTTCGCTAACTATGGCTACACCTTC.

The chain is built from TRBV11-2 and TRBJ1-1, with 8 bases lining up with TRBD1. Unmatched junction bases numbered 6, after V lost 6 bases and J lost 3 bases. The CDR3 totals 14 residues. Germline lookup yields CDR1 SGHAT and CDR2 FQNNGV. In DNA form, the CDR3 reads TGTGCCAGCAGGCAACAGGGGGGGTACACTGAAGCTTTCTTT. Amino acids: CASRQQGGYTEAFF.

The V and J genes are TRBV6-6 and TRBJ1-1; D perhaps matches TRBD1 (5 bases). The CDR3 covers 13 residues. Germline V gene lookup returns CDR1 MNHNY and CDR2 SVGAGI (reference sequence). V was trimmed by 6 bases and J by 0 bases, leaving 8 bases between them. As DNA, the CDR3 is TGTGCCAGCAGGGGGCCCCTGAACACTGAAGCTTTCTTT. Encoded protein: CASRGPLNTEAFF.

The V and J genes are TRBV3-1 (or the pseudogene TRBV3-2) and TRBJ2-3; D gene ambiguous. The germline V gene encodes CDR1 LGHDT and CDR2 YNNKEL (reference sequence). The CDR3 loop spans 17 amino acids. The V and J ends lost 0 bases and 0 bases respectively, with 13 bases between them. CDR3 loop: CASSQDPRSPSTDTQYF. The CDR3 DNA reads as TGTGCCAGCAGCCAAGATCCTAGAAGCCCTAGCACAGATACGCAGTATTTT.

The chain joins TRBV7-8 to TRBJ2-7; possibly TRBD1 for D (6 bases). The CDR3 is 14 amino acids. CDR1 SGHVS and CDR2 FQNEAQ come from the germline V gene. V dropped 5 bases and J dropped 0 bases, with 11 bases sitting between them. The CDR3 region has the DNA TGTGCCAGCAGCCTCGACAGGAACTCCTACGAGCAGTACTTC. This codes for CASSLDRNSYEQYF. The full variable domain, rest sourced from reference TRBV7-8 and TRBJ2-7, is GAGVSQSPRYKVAKRGQDVALRCDPISGHVSLFWYQQALGQGPEFLTYFQNEAQLDKSGLPSDRFFAERPEGSVSTLKIQRTQQEDSAVYLCASSLDRNSYEQYFGPGTRLTVT.

The rearrangement links TRBV4-3 to TRBJ2-7; D is undetermined. The CDR3 totals 15 residues. Per the germline V gene, CDR1 is LGHNA and CDR2 is YSLEER. Between the trimmed V and J ends, which lost 1 base and 4 bases, there was a span of 14 bases. The CDR3 sequence: CASSQAPGLQYEQYV. The CDR3 nucleotides read TGCGCCAGCAGCCAAGCCCCGGGCCTTCAATACGAGCAGTACGTC.

This clone was recorded once. The rearrangement links TRBV5-1 to TRBJ1-1; D possibly corresponds to TRBD1 (6 bases). This CDR3 contains 13 residues. Germline CDR1 and CDR2: SGHRS and YFSETQ. The V and J ends lost 1 base and 5 bases respectively, with 9 bases between them. The CDR3, as DNA: TGCGCCAGCAGCTTGTGGGGGCCGACTGAAGCTTTCTTT. It specifies CASSLWGPTEAFF.

CDR3 bases: TGCAGTCCATATCGGTTCTATGAGCAGTTCTTC. It is translated as CSPYRFYEQFF. This chain connects TRBV20-1 to TRBJ2-1, with D uncertain. The V end was cut by 8 bases, the J end by 8 bases, with 13 bases between. The germline V gene encodes CDR1 DFQATT and CDR2 SNEGSKA (reference sequence). The CDR3 is made up of 11 amino acids.